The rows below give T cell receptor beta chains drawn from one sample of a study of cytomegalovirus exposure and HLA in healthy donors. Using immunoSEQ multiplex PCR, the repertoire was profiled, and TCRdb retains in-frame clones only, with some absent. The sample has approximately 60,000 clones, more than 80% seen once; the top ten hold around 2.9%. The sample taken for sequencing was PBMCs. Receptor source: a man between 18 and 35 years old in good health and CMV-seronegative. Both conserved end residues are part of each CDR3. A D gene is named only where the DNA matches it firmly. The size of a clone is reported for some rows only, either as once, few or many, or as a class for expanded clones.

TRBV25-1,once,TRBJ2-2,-,TGTGCCAGCCAGTACAGGTCCACCGGGGAGCTGTTTTTT,CASQYRSTGELFF
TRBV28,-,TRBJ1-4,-,TGTGCCAGCAGACAGATGGGAGGGGGAGGGGAAAAACTGTTTTTT,CASRQMGGGGEKLFF
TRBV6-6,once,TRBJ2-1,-,TGTGCCAGCAGTTACTCGGGACTTAACAATGAGCAGTTCTTC,CASSYSGLNNEQFF
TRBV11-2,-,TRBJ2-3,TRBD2,TGTGCCAGCAGCTCCCCGACTAGCCGGTGGTCCACAGATACGCAGTATTTT,CASSSPTSRWSTDTQYF
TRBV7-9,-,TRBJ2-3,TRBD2,TGTGCCAGCAGCTTAGGATCTAGCGGGATGGGCACAGATACGCAGTATTTT,CASSLGSSGMGTDTQYF
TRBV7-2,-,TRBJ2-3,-,TGTGCCAGCAGCCTTACAGGGCTCCTTGGAGATACGCAGTATTTT,CASSLTGLLGDTQYF
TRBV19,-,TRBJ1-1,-,TGTGCCAGTAGTCCCGAACTTGAGGGAACTGAAGCTTTCTTT,CASSPELEGTEAFF
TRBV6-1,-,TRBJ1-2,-,TGTGCCAGCGGCACCGGGACACCCTATGGCTACACCTTC,CASGTGTPYGYTF
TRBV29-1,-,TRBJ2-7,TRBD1,TGCAGCGCTGACAAAACCGGACAGGGGAACTACGAGCAGTACTTC,CSADKTGQGNYEQYF
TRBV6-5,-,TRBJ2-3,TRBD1,TGTGCCAGCAGTCACCGGGACAGGGCAGATACGCAGTATTTT,CASSHRDRADTQYF
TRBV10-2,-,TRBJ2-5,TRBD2,TGCGCCAGCAGTGAGGGCGGCGGGGGACAAGAGACCCAGTACTTC,CASSEGGGGQETQYF
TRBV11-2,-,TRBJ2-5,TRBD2,TGTGCCAGCAGCCGGGGGGGTACGGAGGAGACCCAGTACTTC,CASSRGGTEETQYF
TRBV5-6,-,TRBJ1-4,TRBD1,TGTGCCAGCAGCTTGCTCCCAGGGGGCGCGGGGGAAAAACTGTTTTTT,CASSLLPGGAGEKLFF
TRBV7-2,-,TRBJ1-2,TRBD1,TGTGCCAGCAGCTACCCGACAGGGAACAGTGGCTACACCTTC,CASSYPTGNSGYTF
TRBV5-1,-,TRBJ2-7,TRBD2,TGCGCCAGCAAAAGGACTAGCGACTCCTACGAGCAGTACTTC,CASKRTSDSYEQYF
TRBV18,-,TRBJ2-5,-,TGTGCCAGCTCACCACCGACTCTGTCAGGGTTCTATGAGACCCAGTACTTC,CASSPPTLSGFYETQYF
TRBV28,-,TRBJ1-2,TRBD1,TGTGCCAGCAGAATTACAGGGGGTTCTAACTATGGCTACACCTTC,CASRITGGSNYGYTF
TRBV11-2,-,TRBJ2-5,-,TGTGCCAGCAGCTTAGAGGTGGCGGTCCAAGAGACCCAGTACTTC,CASSLEVAVQETQYF
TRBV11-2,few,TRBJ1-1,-,TGTGCCAGCAGCTTAGTCTACACTGAAGCTTTCTTT,CASSLVYTEAFF
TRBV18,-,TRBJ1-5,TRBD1,TGTGCCAGCTCACCCGGACAGGGGAATCAGCCCCAGCATTTT,CASSPGQGNQPQHF
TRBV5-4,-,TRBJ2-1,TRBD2,TGTGCCAGCAGCTCCGATAGCGGGAGGGGTAATGAGCAGTTCTTC,CASSSDSGRGNEQFF
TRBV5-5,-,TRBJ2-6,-,TGTGCCAGCAGCTTGGAGTCGGTGACTGGGGCCAACGTCCTGACTTTC,CASSLESVTGANVLTF
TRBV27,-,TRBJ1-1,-,TGTGCCAGCAGTTTAGGGACACCCCTGGCCACTGAAGCTTTCTTT,CASSLGTPLATEAFF
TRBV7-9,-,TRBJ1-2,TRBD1,TGTGCCAGCAGCTCCCCCGGACAGGAGAACTATGGCTACACCTTC,CASSSPGQENYGYTF
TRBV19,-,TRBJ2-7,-,TGTGCCAGCCGGACCCCCGGGACCTACGAGCAGTACTTC,CASRTPGTYEQYF
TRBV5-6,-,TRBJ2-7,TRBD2,TGTGCCAGCAGCGGTACTAGCGGGAGGAGCTCCTACGAGCAGTACTTC,CASSGTSGRSSYEQYF
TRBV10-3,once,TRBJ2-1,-,TGTGCCATCAAAAGGACAGATATTACCTACAATGAGCAGTTCTTC,CAIKRTDITYNEQFF
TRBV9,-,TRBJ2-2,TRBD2,TGTGCCAGCAGCGTAGGGCTAGCGGGAGGTGCCACGACCAACACCGGGGAGCTGTTTTTT,CASSVGLAGGATTNTGELFF
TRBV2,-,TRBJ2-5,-,TGTGCCAGCAGTGTCAGGGGGGCAGAGACCCAGTACTTC,CASSVRGAETQYF
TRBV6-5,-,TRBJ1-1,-,TGTGCCAGCAGAATGGGGAGGAAGAACACTGAAGCTTTCTTT,CASRMGRKNTEAFF
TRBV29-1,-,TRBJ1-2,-,TGCAGCGTTGAATATCAGGGAAGGAATGGCTACACCTTC,CSVEYQGRNGYTF
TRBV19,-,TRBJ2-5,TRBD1,TGTGCCAGTAGTACCACAGGGGGCGCGGAGACCCAGTACTTC,CASSTTGGAETQYF
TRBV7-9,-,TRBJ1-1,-,TGTGCCAGCAGCTTGGGGCAGGAAGCTTTCTTT,CASSLGQEAFF
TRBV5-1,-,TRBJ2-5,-,TGCGCCAGCAGCCTCTCAACAGGGTGGGGGGAGACCCAGTACTTC,CASSLSTGWGETQYF
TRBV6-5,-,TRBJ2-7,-,TGTGCCAGCAGTAAATGGGACGGGGGCTCCTACGAGCAGTACTTC,CASSKWDGGSYEQYF
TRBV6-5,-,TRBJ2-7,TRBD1,TGTGCCAGCAATCCAGCGACAGGGGGATCCTACGAGCAGTACTTC,CASNPATGGSYEQYF
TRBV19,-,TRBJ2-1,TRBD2,TGTGCCAGTAGTATCGGGCGGGAGTCCCACGAAAATGAGCAGTTCTTC,CASSIGRESHENEQFF
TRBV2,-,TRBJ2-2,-,TGTGCCAGTAGACCCCAGGGTACGAACACCGGGGAGCTGTTTTTT,CASRPQGTNTGELFF
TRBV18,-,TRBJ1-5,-,TGTGCCAGCTCACCAGAGGGGCTCGGGGCGGGGCAGCCCCAGCATTTT,CASSPEGLGAGQPQHF
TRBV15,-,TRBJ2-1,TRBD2,TGTGCCACCAGCAGGGGGCGGGAGGGCCTCAATGAGCAGTTCTTC,CATSRGREGLNEQFF
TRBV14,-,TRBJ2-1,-,TGTGCCAGCAGCCGGTGGTTAGATGGACTCGGGGATGAGCAGTTCTTC,CASSRWLDGLGDEQFF
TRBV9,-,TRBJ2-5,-,TGTGCCAGCAGCGTAGGAAACTTCCAAGAGACCCAGTACTTC,CASSVGNFQETQYF
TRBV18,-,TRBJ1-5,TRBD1,TGTGCCAGCTCCTCAGGACAGGGCCGGAGCCAGCCCCAGCATTTT,CASSSGQGRSQPQHF
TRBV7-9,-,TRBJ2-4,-,TGTGCCAGCAGCTTATATAGTTCGGCCAAAAACATTCAGTACTTC,CASSLYSSAKNIQYF
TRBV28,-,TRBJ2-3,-,TGTGCCACCTCCGGCGGGTACCAGCAGTATTTT,CATSGGYQQYF
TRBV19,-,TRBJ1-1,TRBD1,TGTGCCAGTAGTCGGGCGGACAGGGGTTGGTGGAACACTGAAGCTTTCTTT,CASSRADRGWWNTEAFF
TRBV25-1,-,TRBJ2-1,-,TGTGCCAGCAGTGAATTCGCGGCGAGCTCCTACAATGAGCAGTTCTTC,CASSEFAASSYNEQFF
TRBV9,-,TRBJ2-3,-,TGTGCCAGCAGCGTAGGAACAGGAGTTAGCACAGATACGCAGTATTTT,CASSVGTGVSTDTQYF
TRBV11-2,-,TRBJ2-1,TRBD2,TGTGCCAGCAGCTTCAAAGCGGGGGACTACAATGAGCAGTTCTTC,CASSFKAGDYNEQFF
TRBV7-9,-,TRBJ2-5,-,TGTGCCAGCAGCTTACGTCTCGAGGGTGGAGAGACCCAGTACTTC,CASSLRLEGGETQYF
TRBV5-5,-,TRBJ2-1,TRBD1,TGTGCCAGCAGCTTGGGACAGGGGACCTACAATGAGCAGTTCTTC,CASSLGQGTYNEQFF
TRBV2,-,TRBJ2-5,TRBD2,TGTGCCAGCAGTGATTCTAGCGGGAAGGAGACCCAGTACTTC,CASSDSSGKETQYF
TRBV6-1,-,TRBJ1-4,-,TGTGCCAGCGGAGGAGACAATAATGAAAAACTGTTTTTT,CASGGDNNEKLFF
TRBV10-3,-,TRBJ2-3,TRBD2,TGTGCCATCAGTACCTTCGGGACTAGCGGGAGGGTAGATACGCAGTATTTT,CAISTFGTSGRVDTQYF
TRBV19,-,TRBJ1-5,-,TGTGCCAGTAGTCATTCGACACCGAATCAGCCCCAGCATTTT,CASSHSTPNQPQHF
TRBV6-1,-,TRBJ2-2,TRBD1,TGTGCCAGCAGGAGGGGGACAGGGCACACCGGGGAGCTGTTTTTT,CASRRGTGHTGELFF
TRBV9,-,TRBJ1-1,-,TGTGCCAGCAGCGGGGGGGTCCAGCCAGGGGAAGCTTTCTTT,CASSGGVQPGEAFF
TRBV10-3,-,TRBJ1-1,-,TGTGCCATCAGTGAGTCGGGGCCAAACACTGAAGCTTTCTTT,CAISESGPNTEAFF
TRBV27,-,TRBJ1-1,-,TGTGCCAGCAGTTTCTCCAGGAACACTGAAGCTTTCTTT,CASSFSRNTEAFF
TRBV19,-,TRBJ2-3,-,TGTGCCAGTAGAGGACACACAGATACGCAGTATTTT,CASRGHTDTQYF